The 22 T cell receptor beta chains reported below all come from one sample, sequenced in a study of regulatory and conventional T cells in RAG deficiency. Assay used: immunoSEQ multiplex PCR; TCRdb lists only in-frame clones, some missing. The sample yields more than 40,000 clones, about 87% seen once. The sorted conventional CD4+ T cells were CD25-low and CD127-high, with genomic DNA sequenced. The same sample was also studied in work on regulatory T cells. That study adds: Primers: 52 TRBV forward and 13 TRBJ reverse.

Sequences were obtained from CD4+ effector T cells sorted from blood. The receptors here all came from a human donor in good health.

This sequence joins TRBV29-1 and TRBJ1-1, with D unclear. The germline CDR1 and CDR2 sequences are SQVTM and ANQGSEA. V lost 7 bases to trimming and J lost 6 bases, with 18 bases between them. CDR3 size: 13 residues. CDR3: CSASKSDGAEAFF. The CDR3 nucleotides are TGCAGCGCATCGAAGAGTGACGGGGCTGAAGCTTTCTTT.

V and J are TRBV2 and TRBJ2-2, with TRBD1 matching 7 bases. V lost 7 bases, J lost 0 bases, and 5 bases stayed unmatched. This CDR3 region has 15 residues. The germline V gene has CDR1 SNHLY and CDR2 FYNNEI. The CDR3 reads CASTLGTANTGELFF. For the CDR3, the DNA is TGTGCCAGCACATTGGGGACAGCGAACACCGGGGAGCTGTTTTTT.

The chain combines TRBV11-2 with TRBJ1-1, with D hard to call. The CDR3 is made up of 15 amino acids. Trimming left V 1 base short and J 3 bases short, with 12 bases between. Germline values: CDR1 SGHAT, CDR2 FQNNGV. CDR3: CASSLVGQPDTEAFF. The CDR3 DNA reads TGTGCCAGCAGCTTAGTCGGCCAGCCGGACACTGAAGCTTTCTTT.

The gene calls are TRBV5-1 and TRBJ1-1, with 7 nucleotides matching TRBD1. This CDR3 is 15 amino acids long. CDR1 is SGHRS and CDR2 is YFSETQ in the germline V gene. V lost 1 base to trimming and J lost 1 base; unmatched junction nucleotides: 4. The CDR3 sequence is CASSLSGTENTEAFF. The CDR3 DNA follows: TGCGCCAGCAGCTTGAGTGGGACAGAGAACACTGAAGCTTTCTTT.

The J gene is TRBJ1-5, the V gene TRBV28; 7 bases are a match to TRBD1. The CDR3 loop spans 17 amino acids. V lost 2 bases, J lost 0 bases, and 7 bases stayed unmatched. Germline CDR1 is MDHEN and CDR2 is SYDVKM. The CDR3 is CASSLTRTGDSNQPQHF. The CDR3 DNA follows: TGTGCCAGCAGTTTAACCCGGACAGGAGATAGCAATCAGCCCCAGCATTTT.

This sequence joins TRBV7-9 and TRBJ2-1; 11 nucleotides match TRBD1. V lost 4 bases to trimming and J lost 7 bases; unmatched junction nucleotides: 3. The CDR3 runs 14 residues. In germline, CDR1 is SEHNR, CDR2 FQNEAQ (reference sequence). The CDR3 nucleotides are TGTGCCAGCAGCTCGGACAGGGGGCTAAATGAGCAGTTCTTC. Its translation: CASSSDRGLNEQFF.

V gene TRBV5-1 combines with J gene TRBJ2-1; the match to TRBD1 covers 7 bases. With V trimmed by 0 bases and J by 8 bases, 2 bases remained unmatched. The CDR3 has 13 amino acids. Germline V gene sequence: CDR1 SGHRS, CDR2 YFSETQ. The CDR3 is CASSLADRDEQFF. Written as DNA, the CDR3 is TGCGCCAGCAGCTTGGCCGACAGGGATGAGCAGTTCTTC.

As for this clone: At one end the junction does not follow the germline gene, possibly because of a read error. The chain carries TRBV19 and TRBJ1-1; 7 bases fit TRBD1. The germline V gene has CDR1 LNHDA and CDR2 SQIVND (reference sequence). The CDR3 is made up of 12 amino acids. This chain's CDR3 is CASSRQGGTASF. DNA of the CDR3: TGTGCCAGTAGCCGACAGGGAGGTACAGCTTCCTTT.

This clone appeared once. The V gene is TRBV5-8, the J gene TRBJ1-2; possible D gene TRBD1, 5 bases. The CDR3 has 14 amino acids. V was cut by 4 bases and J by 4 bases, with 14 bases left in between. CDR1 is SGHTS, CDR2 YDEGEE, per germline. CDR3 in DNA: TGTGCCAGCAGCCGGACGAGGGGTACCTATGGCTACACCTTC. This gives the protein CASSRTRGTYGYTF.

This chain joins TRBV7-2 and TRBJ2-3; 14 bases are a match to TRBD2. This CDR3 is built from 19 residues. Trimming took 3 bases from V and 2 from J; bases not matched to a gene: 10. The germline V gene encodes CDR1 SGHTA and CDR2 FQGNSA. CDR3 sequence: CASSFGSGTSGRFTDTQYF. The DNA of the CDR3 is TGTGCCAGCAGCTTTGGCTCTGGGACTAGCGGGAGATTCACAGATACGCAGTATTTT.

Regarding this clone: The conserved closing phenylalanine or tryptophan is absent in this CDR3, likely reflecting a read error. The rearrangement links TRBV28 to TRBJ1-2, with D possibly matching TRBD1 (6 bases). This CDR3 has 14 residues. V lost 6 bases and J 4 bases, leaving 15 bases between the germline ends. Germline assignment: CDR1 MDHEN and CDR2 SYDVKM. In DNA form, the CDR3 reads TGTGCCAGCAGACCACAGGGCAACAGCTATGGCTACACCATC. Protein: CASRPQGNSYGYTI.

CDR3 DNA: TGTGCCAGCAGTCGCGCGGGGACTAGCGACACCGAGCAGTTCTTC. Translated, it gives CASSRAGTSDTEQFF. V gene TRBV7-3 combines with J gene TRBJ2-1, with 10 bases identical to TRBD2. Germline CDR1 reads SGHTA; CDR2 reads FQGTGA. The CDR3 loop spans 15 amino acids. J gave up 10 bases and V 6 bases, and 12 bases lay outside the gene matches.

The rearrangement uses TRBV6-1 and TRBJ1-5, with unresolved D. Looked up from germline, CDR1 is MNHNS and CDR2 is SASEGT. V lost 3 bases and J lost 7, with 10 bases in between. There are 13 residues in the CDR3. The CDR3 here is CASSDQPSQPQHF. In DNA form, the CDR3 reads TGTGCCAGCAGTGACCAGCCCAGCCAGCCCCAGCATTTT.

This sequence joins TRBV9 and TRBJ2-7; 9 nucleotides line up with TRBD1. The V segment lost 3 bases and the J segment 7 bases; nucleotides outside the gene matches: 8. CDR1 is SGDLS and CDR2 is YYNGEE in the germline V gene. The CDR3 loop spans 14 amino acids. The CDR3, as DNA: TGTGCCAGCAGCGCCGGGACAGGGATAAGGGAGCAGTACTTC. Translating gives CASSAGTGIREQYF.

This clone occurred once. This chain links TRBV5-1 with TRBJ1-1, with 7 nucleotides matching TRBD1. With V trimmed by 5 bases and J by 6 bases, 4 bases remained unmatched. The CDR3 consists of 12 residues. Germline CDR1 is SGHRS and CDR2 is YFSETQ. The CDR3 protein is CASRLDRAEAFF. CDR3 sequence (DNA): TGCGCCAGCAGATTAGACAGGGCTGAAGCTTTCTTT.

The chain uses TRBV19 and TRBJ2-5; D remains unclear. V gave up 6 bases and J gave up 3 bases, with 11 bases separating them. Germline V gene sequence: CDR1 LNHDA, CDR2 SQIVND (reference sequence). This CDR3 contains 13 residues. In DNA, the CDR3 is TGTGCCAGTAGCCCTCGGTCCGAAGAGACCCAGTACTTC. Protein: CASSPRSEETQYF. The complete variable domain, with remaining parts taken from reference TRBV19 and TRBJ2-5, reads DGGITQSPKYLFRKEGQNVTLSCEQNLNHDAMYWYRQDPGQGLRLIYYSQIVNDFQKGDIAEGYSVSREKKESFPLTVTSAQKNPTAFYLCASSPRSEETQYFGPGTRLLVL.

This clone was seen just once. V is TRBV21-1 and J is TRBJ2-5; whether TRBD1, the table's D call, matches the DNA was not checked. TRBV21-1 is classified as a pseudogene. The CDR3 loop spans 14 amino acids. CDR3 nucleotide sequence: TGTGCCAGCAGCAAAGGGCAGGGTCGAGAGACCCAGTACTTC. Amino acid sequence: CASSKGQGRETQYF.

The rearrangement joins TRBV14 to TRBJ2-2, with 7 bases matching TRBD1. Germline V gene data show CDR1 as SGHDN and CDR2 as FVKESK. The CDR3 loop spans 15 amino acids. The junction had 3 bases not matched to a gene; V was cut back by 5 bases and J by 0 bases. The DNA for the CDR3 is TGTGCCAGCAGCTCGGGACAGACGAACACCGGGGAGCTGTTTTTT. It encodes CASSSGQTNTGELFF.

The J gene is TRBJ1-2, the V gene TRBV9; 8 bases align to TRBD1. With 3 bases clipped from V and 5 bases from J, the junction kept 6 bases outside the gene matches. The CDR3 is 14 amino acids. The V gene's germline CDR1 is SGDLS and CDR2 YYNGEE. The CDR3, as DNA: TGTGCCAGCAGCGCCGACAGGGGCGGATATGGCTACACCTTC. It is translated as CASSADRGGYGYTF.

This chain uses TRBV30 with TRBJ1-1; perhaps TRBD1 as D (5 bases). CDR1 and CDR2 (germline): GTSNPN, SVGIG (reference sequence). The V gene lost 3 bases and the J gene lost 5 bases, with 13 bases spanning the gap. The CDR3 spans 13 residues. The CDR3 DNA reads TGTGCCTGGAGGGCGGGGGTGTGGACTGAAGCTTTCTTT. This codes for CAWRAGVWTEAFF.

Written as DNA, the CDR3 is TGTGCCATCAGTGTTGAGACAACTAATTCACCCCTCCACTTT. Translation: CAISVETTNSPLHF. V and J are TRBV10-3 and TRBJ1-6; D call uncertain. Trimming removed 4 bases from V and 6 bases from J, with 10 bases in between. CDR3 length: 14 amino acids. Germline-derived CDR1 and CDR2 are ENHRY and SYGVKD.

The CDR3 here is CASSRADYGYTF. As DNA, the CDR3 is TGTGCCAGCAGTAGGGCCGACTATGGCTACACCTTC. The rearrangement uses TRBV28 and TRBJ1-2; D remains unclear. V was shortened by 5 bases and J by 3 bases, with 7 bases between the two germline ends. CDR1 is MDHEN and CDR2 is SYDVKM in the germline V gene. The CDR3 length is 12 residues.